Presented here are 3 T cell receptor beta chains from one specimen sequenced in a study of cytomegalovirus exposure and HLA in healthy donors. The PCR used 60 Vbeta and 13 Jbeta primers. Method: immunoSEQ multiplex PCR; TCRdb's copy keeps in-frame clones and lacks some. The table includes 220,000 or so clones, almost 80% detected once. Sequenced material: PBMCs. The source of these receptors is a male donor in good health and CMV-seronegative.

The J gene is TRBJ1-2, the V gene TRBV5-1; D ambiguous. Trimming took 2 bases from V and 6 from J, leaving 17 bases between them. The CDR3 length is 15 residues. Per the germline V gene, CDR1 is SGHRS and CDR2 is YFSETQ. The CDR3 coding sequence is TGCGCCAGCAGCTTAGCGAGCGGCCTCTTGGATGGCTACACCTTC. Translation gives CASSLASGLLDGYTF.

The chain uses TRBV25-1 and TRBJ2-6; TRBD2 is a possible D gene (5 bases). The germline CDR1 and CDR2 sequences are MGHDK and SYGVNS. V was trimmed by 1 base and J by 2 bases, leaving 9 bases between them. This CDR3 region has 16 residues. CDR3 nucleotides: TGTGCCAGCAGTGAATCTCTGGGAGCTGGGGCCAACGTCCTGACTTTC. Translating it yields CASSESLGAGANVLTF.

This chain uses TRBV7-2 with TRBJ2-7; TRBD2 matches at 14 bases. CDR1 SGHTA and CDR2 FQGNSA come from the germline V gene. J was trimmed by 2 bases and V by 4 bases; bases with no gene match: 4. The CDR3 is 16 residues long. The CDR3 nucleotides are TGTGCCAGCAGCTCGGGACTAGCGGGAGTCGCCTACGAGCAGTACTTC. Its protein product is CASSSGLAGVAYEQYF.